This T cell receptor beta chain was recovered during a study of blood T cell repertoires in COVID-19. Study context: PBMCs, B-cell-depleted T cells, or T cells were the source of the cDNA or gDNA that made up the material.

Methods used by the authors: By means of reference gene primer amplification, nucleated cell counts were estimated. Produced via immunoSEQ multiplex PCR; TCRdb's table is partial and in-frame only. V and J calls and clone size follow that table, whereas D and trimming were derived from the DNA. The sample lists 250,000 to 350,000 clones, roughly 85% occurring once. In germline, CDR1 is GTSNPN, CDR2 SVGIG (reference sequence). The CDR3 sequence is 14 residues long. V was cut by 5 bases and J by 2 bases, with 13 bases left in between. Sequenced sample: PBMCs or T cells enriched from blood (not recorded which). The origin of this receptor is a woman between 25 and 40 years old who had recovered from COVID-19. The chain couples TRBV30 to TRBJ1-5, with D perhaps matching TRBD1 (5 bases). The DNA for the CDR3 is TGTGCCTGGGGACACAGGATCGGCAATCAGCCCCAGCATTTT. Translated: CAWGHRIGNQPQHF.